This is a list of T cell receptor beta chains from one sample in a study of shared clonotypes between healthy human individuals. The protocol was immunoSEQ multiplex PCR, while the TCRdb copy is restricted to in-frame clones and leaves out a portion. The sample includes about 1 million clones, about 74% of them seen just once. The sample consisted of memory CD4+ T cells sorted from blood. These TCRs come from a man between 18 and 35 years old in good health. The CDR3 runs from the conserved cysteine through the conserved F or W. D genes are given only for firm matches. Size is omitted from some rows. Given values are once, few, many or a class for expanded clones.

J: TRBJ2-1; size: -; V: TRBV19; length: 14; D: -; CDR3: CASSPRPEGNEQFF; DNA: TGTGCCAGTAGTCCGCGGCCGGAGGGCAATGAGCAGTTCTTC
J: TRBJ1-1; size: few; V: TRBV10-2; length: 13; D: -; CDR3: CASSEQGNTEAFF; DNA: TGCGCCAGCAGTGAACAGGGGAACACTGAAGCTTTCTTT
J: TRBJ2-4; size: -; V: TRBV10-3; length: 16; D: TRBD1; CDR3: CAISLGQGAGGNIQYF; DNA: TGTGCCATCAGTCTTGGACAGGGGGCGGGAGGGAACATTCAGTACTTC
J: TRBJ2-2; size: -; V: TRBV7-2; length: 16; D: -; CDR3: CASSFQGPSNTGELFF; DNA: TGTGCCAGCAGCTTCCAGGGGCCATCGAACACCGGGGAGCTGTTTTTT
J: TRBJ2-7; size: -; V: TRBV14; length: 14; D: TRBD2; CDR3: CASSFLAGSYEQYF; DNA: TGTGCCAGCAGCTTCCTAGCGGGCTCCTACGAGCAGTACTTC
J: TRBJ2-7; size: -; V: TRBV27; length: 16; D: TRBD1; CDR3: CASSHDRGSRLGEQYF; DNA: TGTGCCAGCAGTCACGACAGGGGCTCCCGACTTGGAGAGCAGTACTTC
J: TRBJ2-3; size: -; V: TRBV4-1; length: 15; D: -; CDR3: CASSRSGSSTDTQYF; DNA: TGCGCCAGCAGCCGCAGCGGTTCTAGCACAGATACGCAGTATTTT
J: TRBJ2-3; size: -; V: TRBV25-1; length: 11; D: -; CDR3: CASSDTDTQYF; DNA: TGTGCCAGCAGTGACACAGATACGCAGTATTTT
J: TRBJ2-5; size: few; V: TRBV7-9; length: 15; D: TRBD2; CDR3: CASSLRLATQETQYF; DNA: TGTGCCAGCAGCCTACGACTAGCGACACAAGAGACCCAGTACTTC
J: TRBJ2-7; size: -; V: TRBV14; length: 12; D: -; CDR3: CASSQVPYQAYF; DNA: TGTGCCAGCAGCCAAGTGCCGTACCAGGCGTACTTC
J: TRBJ2-6; size: -; V: TRBV5-6; length: 18; D: -; CDR3: CASSLDPFRNSGANVLTF; DNA: TGTGCCAGCAGCTTGGATCCTTTTCGTAACTCTGGGGCCAACGTCCTGACTTTC
J: TRBJ2-7; size: once; V: TRBV28; length: 16; D: TRBD2; CDR3: CASINSGALRTYEQYF; DNA: TGTGCCAGCATCAACAGCGGGGCCCTGAGAACCTACGAGCAGTACTTC
J: TRBJ2-6; size: -; V: TRBV28; length: 13; D: -; CDR3: CASSLAGANVLTF; DNA: TGTGCCAGCAGTTTAGCTGGGGCCAACGTCCTGACTTTC
J: TRBJ2-3; size: -; V: TRBV2; length: 15; D: -; CDR3: CASGGRVAATDTQYF; DNA: TGTGCCAGCGGAGGCCGGGTAGCGGCCACAGATACGCAGTATTTT
J: TRBJ2-5; size: -; V: TRBV2; length: 14; D: -; CDR3: CASSETGFQETQYF; DNA: TGTGCCAGCAGTGAAACAGGGTTCCAAGAGACCCAGTACTTC
J: TRBJ2-5; size: -; V: TRBV7-2; length: 14; D: TRBD2; CDR3: CASSFRAGEETQYF; DNA: TGTGCCAGCAGCTTCAGGGCGGGGGAAGAGACCCAGTACTTC
J: TRBJ2-7; size: -; V: TRBV6-6; length: 14; D: -; CDR3: CASSYYRGAGEQYF; DNA: TGTGCCAGCAGTTACTACCGGGGGGCGGGCGAGCAGTACTTC
J: TRBJ2-7; size: few; V: TRBV25-1; length: 14; D: -; CDR3: CASSEYGTSYEQYF; DNA: TGTGCCAGCAGTGAATATGGCACCTCCTACGAGCAGTACTTC
J: TRBJ1-1; size: many; V: TRBV5-1; length: 14; D: TRBD1; CDR3: CASSLDRGQTEAFF; DNA: TGCGCCAGCAGCTTGGACAGGGGGCAAACTGAAGCTTTCTTT
J: TRBJ2-1; size: -; V: TRBV30; length: 12; D: TRBD2; CDR3: CAWSVSGGEQFF; DNA: TGTGCCTGGAGTGTATCGGGGGGTGAGCAGTTCTTC
J: TRBJ2-7; size: many; V: TRBV30; length: 11; D: -; CDR3: CAWSVGQGQYF; DNA: TGTGCCTGGAGTGTAGGGCAGGGTCAGTACTTC
J: TRBJ1-1; size: -; V: TRBV6-1; length: 15; D: -; CDR3: CASSEERGYNTEAFF; DNA: TGTGCCAGCAGTGAAGAGCGGGGATATAACACTGAAGCTTTCTTT
J: TRBJ2-1; size: few; V: TRBV6-1; length: 13; D: -; CDR3: CASSVGWGNEQFF; DNA: TGTGCCAGCAGTGTCGGGTGGGGCAATGAGCAGTTCTTC
J: TRBJ1-2; size: -; V: TRBV18; length: 12; D: -; CDR3: CASSPPEGPYTF; DNA: TGTGCCAGCTCACCACCGGAGGGCCCCTACACCTTC
J: TRBJ2-1; size: -; V: TRBV30; length: 14; D: TRBD1; CDR3: CAWSVDRGHHEQFF; DNA: TGTGCCTGGAGTGTCGACAGGGGGCACCATGAGCAGTTCTTC
J: TRBJ2-7; size: once; V: TRBV6-6; length: 15; D: TRBD1; CDR3: CASRESTGSPYEQYF; DNA: TGTGCCAGCAGGGAATCGACAGGGAGCCCCTACGAGCAGTACTTC
J: TRBJ2-2; size: -; V: TRBV10-2; length: 14; D: TRBD1; CDR3: CASSTGGKSGELFF; DNA: TGCGCCAGCAGTACAGGGGGAAAGTCCGGGGAGCTGTTTTTT
J: TRBJ2-7; size: -; V: TRBV30; length: 13; D: TRBD2; CDR3: CAYTPTSGREQYF; DNA: TGTGCCTACACCCCGACTAGCGGCCGGGAGCAGTACTTC
J: TRBJ2-2; size: -; V: TRBV19; length: 15; D: -; CDR3: CASSRGQGYNGELFF; DNA: TGTGCCAGTAGTCGGGGGCAGGGGTATAACGGGGAGCTGTTTTTT
J: TRBJ1-1; size: -; V: TRBV4-1; length: 15; D: -; CDR3: CASSQGFGRNTEAFF; DNA: TGCGCCAGCAGCCAGGGCTTCGGTCGAAACACTGAAGCTTTCTTT
J: TRBJ1-1; size: once; V: TRBV30; length: 14; D: -; CDR3: CAWRASNMNTEAFF; DNA: TGTGCCTGGAGGGCCAGTAACATGAACACTGAAGCTTTCTTT
J: TRBJ1-1; size: -; V: TRBV30; length: 13; D: TRBD1; CDR3: CAWGGQGGTEAFF; DNA: TGTGCCTGGGGGGGACAGGGTGGCACTGAAGCTTTCTTT
J: TRBJ2-5; size: -; V: TRBV5-1; length: 16; D: -; CDR3: CASSPDPDREGETQYF; DNA: TGCGCCAGCAGCCCTGATCCAGACCGAGAGGGAGAGACCCAGTACTTC
J: TRBJ1-2; size: -; V: TRBV19; length: 15; D: TRBD1; CDR3: CASSMVAGTGWGYTF; DNA: TGTGCCAGTAGTATGGTAGCCGGGACAGGGTGGGGCTACACCTTC
J: TRBJ1-2; size: -; V: TRBV2; length: 15; D: TRBD1; CDR3: CASSADRGANYGYTF; DNA: TGTGCCAGCAGTGCGGACAGGGGCGCTAACTATGGCTACACCTTC
J: TRBJ2-7; size: -; V: TRBV30; length: 14; D: TRBD2; CDR3: CAWGLAGGIYEQYF; DNA: TGTGCCTGGGGACTAGCGGGAGGTATCTACGAGCAGTACTTC
J: TRBJ1-1; size: -; V: TRBV9; length: 14; D: -; CDR3: CASSARQANTEAFF; DNA: TGTGCCAGCAGCGCAAGACAGGCGAACACTGAAGCTTTCTTT
J: TRBJ2-6; size: -; V: TRBV5-1; length: 14; D: -; CDR3: CASSDPAGANVLTF; DNA: TGCGCCAGCAGCGACCCGGCTGGGGCCAACGTCCTGACTTTC
J: TRBJ2-1; size: few; V: TRBV28; length: 12; D: -; CDR3: CASSLRMGEQFF; DNA: TGTGCCAGCAGTTTAAGGATGGGTGAGCAGTTCTTC
J: TRBJ1-4; size: -; V: TRBV6-5; length: 15; D: -; CDR3: CASSRGLSTNEKLFF; DNA: TGTGCCAGCAGTCGAGGGCTTTCTACTAATGAAAAACTGTTTTTT
J: TRBJ2-1; size: -; V: TRBV5-1; length: 16; D: TRBD2; CDR3: CASSGGTSGSYNEQFF; DNA: TGCGCCAGCAGCGGAGGGACTAGCGGCTCCTACAATGAGCAGTTCTTC
J: TRBJ1-6; size: few; V: TRBV30; length: 12; D: -; CDR3: CAWSAKNSPLHF; DNA: TGTGCCTGGAGTGCCAAGAATTCACCCCTCCACTTT
J: TRBJ1-1; size: -; V: TRBV6-5; length: 14; D: -; CDR3: CASSPGVMNTEAFF; DNA: TGTGCCAGCAGTCCCGGGGTCATGAACACTGAAGCTTTCTTT
J: TRBJ2-2; size: -; V: TRBV15; length: 13; D: -; CDR3: CASEGHLSGELFF; DNA: TGTGCCAGCGAGGGACATCTTTCCGGGGAGCTGTTTTTT
J: TRBJ1-6; size: -; V: TRBV9; length: 14; D: TRBD1; CDR3: CASSVEAGGHPLHF; DNA: TGTGCCAGCAGCGTAGAGGCAGGGGGCCATCCCCTCCACTTT
J: TRBJ2-3; size: -; V: TRBV10-3; length: 14; D: TRBD2; CDR3: CATLRGVSTDTQYF; DNA: TGTGCCACCCTTCGGGGGGTTAGCACAGATACGCAGTATTTT
J: TRBJ2-5; size: -; V: TRBV5-1; length: 14; D: -; CDR3: CASNLLGPQETQYF; DNA: TGCGCCAGCAACCTTTTGGGGCCCCAAGAGACCCAGTACTTC